This T cell receptor beta chain was sequenced for a study of beta chain features in type 1 diabetes. Broader study findings: For type 1 diabetes patients, VDJ junctions showed fewer insertions and more deletions. Moderately but significantly shorter TCRB CDR3s were found in Type 1 diabetes patients in all four CD4+ subsets. Whether HLA type affects TCRB rearrangement stayed undetermined in the present work.

Germline V gives CDR1 PRHDT, CDR2 FYEKMQ (reference sequence). This CDR3 has 13 amino acids. Trimming removed 5 bases at V and 0 bases at J, with 6 bases between. The investigators reverse transcribed all of the isolated RNA, so they sequenced expressed TCRB transcripts. The repertoire was sequenced with immunoSEQ multiplex PCR; TCRdb's copy has only in-frame clones and lacks some. Among around 600,000 clones listed, around 12% were seen once. On this clone: Its antigen is unidentified.

The receptor's source is a man in his thirties or forties with type 1 diabetes. The chain recombines TRBV13 with TRBJ2-3; D ambiguous. The sample taken for sequencing was naive CD4+ T cells from blood. Written as DNA, the CDR3 is TGTGCCAGCAGCCATGTTAGCACAGATACGCAGTATTTT. This codes for CASSHVSTDTQYF.